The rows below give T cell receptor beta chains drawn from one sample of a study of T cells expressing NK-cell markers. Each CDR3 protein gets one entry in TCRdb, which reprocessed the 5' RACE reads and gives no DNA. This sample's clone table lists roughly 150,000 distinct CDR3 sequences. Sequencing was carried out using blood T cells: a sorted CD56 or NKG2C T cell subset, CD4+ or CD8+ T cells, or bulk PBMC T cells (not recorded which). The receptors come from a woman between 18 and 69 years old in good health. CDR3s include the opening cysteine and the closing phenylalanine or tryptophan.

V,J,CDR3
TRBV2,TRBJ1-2,CASSVETGINGYTF
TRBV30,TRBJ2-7,CAWSPTRTGETYEQYF
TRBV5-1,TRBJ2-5,CASSLVRSDRGTQYF
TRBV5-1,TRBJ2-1,CASSLATSGDYNEQFF
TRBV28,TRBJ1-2,CASIRSTSYGYTF
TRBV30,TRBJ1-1,CAWSAPGRAVDTEAFF
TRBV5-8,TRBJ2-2,CASSRGQVWNTGELFF
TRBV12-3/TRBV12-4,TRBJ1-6,CASSEPDSPLHF
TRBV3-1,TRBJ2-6,CASSQTNVYGANVLTF
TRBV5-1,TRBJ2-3,CASSLAGKGTDTQYF
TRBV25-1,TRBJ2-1,CASSDPGTRPNNEQFF
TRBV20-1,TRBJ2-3,CSAREPSGRVSSTDTQYF
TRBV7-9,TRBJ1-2,CASSGVIYGGGYTF
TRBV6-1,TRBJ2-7,CASSLGQGASREQYF
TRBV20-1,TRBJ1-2,CSARKGQSAAGYTF
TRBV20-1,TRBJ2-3,CSKTGTSGPTQYF
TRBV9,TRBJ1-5,CASSVGGSNQPQHF
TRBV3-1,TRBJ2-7,CASSQGVGKTYEQYF
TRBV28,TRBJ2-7,CASSTPPGQGHYEQYF
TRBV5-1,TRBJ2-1,CASSFLSSEQFF
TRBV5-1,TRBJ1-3,CASSLAEGRAGNTIYF
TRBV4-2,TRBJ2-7,CASSRGTGESSYEQYF
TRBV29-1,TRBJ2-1,CSVSRLAVNNNEQFF
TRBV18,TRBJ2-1,CASSPRGSYNEQFF
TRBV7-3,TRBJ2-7,CASSLSLLIAGTYEQYF
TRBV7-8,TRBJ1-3,CASSLSSNTIYF
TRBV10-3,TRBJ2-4,CAISDQGRNIQYF